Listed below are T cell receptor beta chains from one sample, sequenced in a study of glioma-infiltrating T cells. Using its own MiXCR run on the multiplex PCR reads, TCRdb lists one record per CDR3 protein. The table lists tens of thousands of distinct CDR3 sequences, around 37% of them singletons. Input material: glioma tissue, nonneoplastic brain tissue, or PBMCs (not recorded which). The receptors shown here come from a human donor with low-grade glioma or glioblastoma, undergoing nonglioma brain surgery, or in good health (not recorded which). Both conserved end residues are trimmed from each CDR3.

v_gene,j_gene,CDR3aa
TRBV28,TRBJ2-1,ASSGTGIGGEWEQL
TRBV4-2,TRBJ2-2,ASSQGGPGELF
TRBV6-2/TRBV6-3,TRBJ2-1,ASSYGPLEQF
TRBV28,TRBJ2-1,ASSLVQGQGGVEQF
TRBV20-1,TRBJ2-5,SAHGTEETQY
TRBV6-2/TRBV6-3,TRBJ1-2,ASRAGQGYT
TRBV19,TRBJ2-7,ASSGTFYEQY
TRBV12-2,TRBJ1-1,ASRLAEDSLLPANTEAF
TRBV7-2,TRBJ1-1,ARSLNAGLNTEAF
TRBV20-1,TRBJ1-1,SARGPTGNTEAF
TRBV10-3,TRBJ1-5,AISHRQGANSNQHQH
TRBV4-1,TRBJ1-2,ASSRQDGANYGYT
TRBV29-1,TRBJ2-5,SVEGFGHSETQY
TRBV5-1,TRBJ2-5,ASTLDPGRQETQY
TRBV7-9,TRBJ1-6,ASSSGQTQLNSPLH
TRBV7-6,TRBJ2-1,ASSLRTMGADEQF
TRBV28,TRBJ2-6,ASAPSRATWANVLT
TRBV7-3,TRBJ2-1,ASSLNGRDNEQF
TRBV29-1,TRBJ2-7,SVETGGNYEQY
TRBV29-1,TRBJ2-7,SVGGVRSSYEQY
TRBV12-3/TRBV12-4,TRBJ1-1,ASSPGLTLNTEAF
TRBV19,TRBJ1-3,ASSIVSSGNTIY
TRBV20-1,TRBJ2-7,SARDWGGPTYEHY
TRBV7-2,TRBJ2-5,ASSLGQGAGETQY
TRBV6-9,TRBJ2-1,ASSLRGVSSYNEQF
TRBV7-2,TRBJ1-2,ASSSDLGTANHGYT
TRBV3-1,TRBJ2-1,ASSQDARGGKNEQF
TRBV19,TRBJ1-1,ASSIVMNTEAF
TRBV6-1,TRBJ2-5,ASRRVLDETQY
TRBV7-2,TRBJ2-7,ASSLAWTNNEQY
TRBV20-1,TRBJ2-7,SARQGAHEQY
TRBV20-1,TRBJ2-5,SARDRTGRTQY
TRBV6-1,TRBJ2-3,AISEGHGGTDTQY